The rows below give T cell receptor beta chains drawn from one sample of a study of OX40 agonist ivuxolimab in advanced cancers. Clones were sequenced by immunoSEQ multiplex PCR, and TCRdb holds only the in-frame ones, with some missing. Altogether 85,000 to 95,000 clones are present, around 90% being singletons, with the ten largest covering about 2.4%. The sequencing here drew on CD4+ or CD8+ T cells sorted from blood, taken in a trial of the OX40 agonist ivuxolimab. The receptors stem from an adult with an advanced solid tumor such as melanoma, head and neck, liver or kidney cancer. Both conserved end residues are part of each CDR3. The D gene is left open where the match is weak. Size is omitted from some rows. Given values are once, few, many or a class for expanded clones.

J	D	V	size	CDR3	DNA
TRBJ2-3	TRBD2	TRBV18	-	CASSPRLASGTDTQYF	TGTGCCAGCTCACCGCGACTAGCCTCAGGAACAGATACGCAGTATTTT
TRBJ2-2	TRBD2	TRBV5-4	once	CASSLVASGSGTGELFF	TGTGCCAGCAGCTTGGTTGCTAGCGGGAGTGGCACCGGGGAGCTGTTTTTT
TRBJ2-7	TRBD1	TRBV5-6	-	CASSLPRQGAEYEQYF	TGTGCCAGCAGCTTGCCCCGACAGGGGGCGGAGTACGAGCAGTACTTC
TRBJ2-7	TRBD1	TRBV6-6	-	CASRPGTVSYEQYF	TGTGCCAGCAGACCCGGGACAGTGTCCTACGAGCAGTACTTC
TRBJ2-3	-	TRBV6-1	-	CASSEAQTRSQYF	TGTGCCAGCAGTGAAGCGCAGACCCGTTCGCAGTATTTT
TRBJ2-1	-	TRBV28	-	CATETGTLSDEQFF	TGTGCCACAGAAACGGGGACGCTCTCCGATGAGCAGTTCTTC
TRBJ2-7	TRBD2	TRBV5-1	-	CASSPGTSGTYEQYF	TGCGCCAGCAGCCCGGGGACTAGCGGGACCTACGAGCAGTACTTC
TRBJ1-1	-	TRBV10-3	-	CAIRTGEGNTEAFF	TGTGCCATCAGGACCGGGGAGGGGAACACTGAAGCTTTCTTT
TRBJ2-3	TRBD2	TRBV5-6	once	CASSGASGSFSPTDTQYF	TGTGCCAGCAGCGGGGCTAGCGGGAGTTTTTCCCCCACAGATACGCAGTATTTT
TRBJ1-1	TRBD1	TRBV29-1	few	CSGGQDGNTEAFF	TGCAGCGGGGGACAGGATGGGAACACTGAAGCTTTCTTT
TRBJ1-1	-	TRBV2	-	CASNPTPGEAFF	TGTGCCAGCAACCCCACACCCGGGGAAGCTTTCTTT
TRBJ1-4	-	TRBV18	-	CASSPPGARKEKLFF	TGTGCCAGCTCACCACCCGGGGCCAGAAAGGAAAAACTGTTTTTT
TRBJ2-2	-	TRBV7-9	once	CASSLGWGSANTGELFF	TGTGCCAGCAGCTTAGGGTGGGGGTCTGCGAACACCGGGGAGCTGTTTTTT
TRBJ1-1	TRBD1	TRBV4-3	once	CASSQDRQGRNTEAFF	TGCGCCAGCAGCCAAGACCGACAGGGACGGAACACTGAAGCTTTCTTT
TRBJ2-7	TRBD2	TRBV4-1	once	CASSQAGLAGGRYEQYF	TGCGCCAGCAGCCAAGCGGGACTAGCGGGAGGGAGGTACGAGCAGTACTTC
TRBJ2-7	-	TRBV18	-	CASSLRDILYEQYF	TGTGCCAGCTCACTGAGGGACATCCTTTACGAGCAGTACTTC
TRBJ1-3	-	TRBV19	-	CATYKDKLTGNTIYF	TGTGCCACCTACAAAGACAAACTCACCGGAAACACCATATATTTT
TRBJ2-7	TRBD2	TRBV7-2	-	CASSLGYGLAGGYEQYF	TGTGCCAGCAGCTTAGGGTACGGACTAGCGGGGGGGTACGAGCAGTACTTC
TRBJ2-1	-	TRBV4-1	-	CASSQAPSGLNEQFF	TGCGCCAGCAGCCAAGCCCCCAGCGGTCTCAATGAGCAGTTCTTC
TRBJ1-5	-	TRBV28	-	CASSLLGQPSNQPQHF	TGTGCCAGCAGTTTATTAGGGCAGCCTAGCAATCAGCCCCAGCATTTT
TRBJ2-7	-	TRBV30	-	CAWSENGTPRYEQYF	TGTGCCTGGAGTGAGAACGGGACTCCTCGCTACGAGCAGTACTTC
TRBJ1-2	TRBD1	TRBV27	-	CASSLTGWVGYTF	TGTGCCAGCAGTTTGACAGGGTGGGTCGGCTACACCTTC
TRBJ2-5	-	TRBV7-9	-	CASSTRWSQETQYF	TGTGCCAGCAGCACTAGGTGGAGCCAAGAGACCCAGTACTTC
TRBJ1-4	TRBD1	TRBV19	-	CASSIGRYRGRVTNEKLFF	TGTGCCAGTAGTATTGGGCGGTACAGGGGGCGTGTAACTAATGAAAAACTGTTTTTT
TRBJ2-5	-	TRBV7-2	-	CASSLGGTQYF	TGTGCCAGCAGCTTAGGAGGGACCCAGTACTTC
TRBJ1-4	-	TRBV7-2	-	CASSARGLSEKLFF	TGTGCCAGCAGCGCCCGGGGCCTTAGTGAAAAACTGTTTTTT
TRBJ1-2	-	TRBV12-5	-	CASGLVIGQGNGYTF	TGTGCTAGTGGTTTGGTAATTGGGCAGGGAAATGGCTACACCTTC
TRBJ2-7	-	TRBV5-1	-	CASSLDPAFYEQYF	TGCGCCAGCAGCTTGGATCCAGCGTTCTACGAGCAGTACTTC
TRBJ1-2	TRBD1	TRBV28	-	CASSAQGVSLGYTF	TGTGCCAGCAGTGCACAGGGGGTCTCCTTGGGCTACACCTTC